The next 27 T cell receptor beta chains were all read from a single sample in a study of post-analysis software for immune sequencing data. Unique molecular identifiers featured in each of the TCR beta cDNA libraries. MiXCR, run by TCRdb on the PCR reads, gives a single entry per CDR3 protein. The sample shows hundreds of thousands of distinct CDR3 sequences, roughly three fifths of them seen only once. These receptors are not linked to any known antigen. General study points: Relative to controls, patients had a few TRBV segments at higher frequency, with TRBV5-6, TRBV5-1 and TRBV20-1 among these.

Sequencing used blood. The receptor source for this set is a girl aged 2-15 years with multiple sclerosis.

The chain combines TRBV20-1 with TRBJ1-2; 8 nucleotides align to TRBD1. The CDR3 is 13 amino acids. CDR1 and CDR2 (germline): DFQATT, SNEGSKA (reference sequence). This CDR3 reads CSPQSQGALGYTF. DNA for the CDR3: TGCAGCCCCCAATCCCAGGGGGCACTTGGCTACACCTTC.

This rearrangement joins TRBV20-1 to TRBJ2-7; 10 bases map to TRBD2. Near its end, the DNA agrees better with TRBJ2-5, so the J call may be wrong. This CDR3 is built from 16 residues. Germline V gives CDR1 DFQATT, CDR2 SNEGSKA (reference sequence). In nucleotides, the CDR3 is TGCAGTGCTAGGGGTTTACTAGCGGGAAGTATAGAGACCCAGTACTTC. Its protein product is CSARGLLAGSIETQYF.

Here the CDR3 DNA reads TGTGCCAGCCAAGTTGGGCCAGGGGGCCAAAATGAGCAGTTCTTC. Encoded protein: CASQVGPGGQNEQFF. The chain employs TRBV2 and TRBJ2-1; 8 bases line up with TRBD1. The trim removed 8 bases at V and 7 bases at J, leaving 13 bases unmatched. The CDR3 consists of 15 residues. In germline, CDR1 is SNHLY, CDR2 FYNNEI.

This sequence joins TRBV6-2 or TRBV6-3 and TRBJ1-2; 7 bases are a match to TRBD1. The trim removed 4 bases at V and 0 bases at J, leaving 5 bases unmatched. This CDR3 has 15 amino acids. The germline V gene encodes CDR1 MNHEY and CDR2 SVGEGT. The CDR3 DNA follows: TGTGCCAGCAGTTTCCCTGGGACAGCTAACTATGGCTACACCTTC. This gives the protein CASSFPGTANYGYTF.

V gene TRBV15 combines with J gene TRBJ1-2, with unresolved D. V was trimmed by 6 bases and J by 9 bases, leaving 11 bases between them. CDR3 length equals 11 residues. The germline CDR1 and CDR2 sequences are LNHNV and YYDKDF (reference sequence). This CDR3 reads CATRSTLSYTF. CDR3 in DNA: TGTGCCACCAGATCTACCTTGAGCTACACCTTC.

The DNA of the CDR3 is TGTGCCAGCAGTTATGTGAGGGGAGGTGCAGATACGCAGTATTTT. Translated: CASSYVRGGADTQYF. This rearrangement joins TRBV6-2 or TRBV6-3 to TRBJ2-3; maybe TRBD2 (6 bases). This CDR3 has 15 residues. V lost 3 bases and J 4 bases, leaving 14 bases between the germline ends. The germline gives CDR1 MNHEY, CDR2 SVGEGT.

This chain connects TRBV2 to TRBJ1-3, with 7 nucleotides matching TRBD1. This CDR3 is 19 amino acids long. After removal of 2 bases from V and 0 bases from J, the junction contained 13 bases not matched to a gene. Germline CDR1 is SNHLY and CDR2 is FYNNEI. CDR3 protein: CASSERRGVQGVSGNTIYF. Here the CDR3 DNA reads TGTGCCAGCAGTGAACGGCGGGGGGTTCAGGGGGTCTCTGGAAACACCATATATTTT.

This clonotype occurred once. This chain joins TRBV5-5 and TRBJ2-7, with D maybe TRBD1 (6 bases). Trimming left V 4 bases short and J 5 bases short, with 19 bases between. CDR1 is SGHKS and CDR2 is YYEKEE in the germline V gene (reference sequence). The CDR3 totals 15 residues. The CDR3, as DNA: TGTGCCAGCAGCCTACCTGGGGTCAGGGACAACGAGCAGTACTTC. Translation: CASSLPGVRDNEQYF. Using reference TRBV5-5 and TRBJ2-7 for the parts outside the CDR3, the full variable domain is DAGVTQSPTHLIKTRGQQVTLRCSPISGHKSVSWYQQVLGQGPQFIFQYYEKEERGRGNFPDRFSARQFPNYSSELNVNALLLGDSALYLCASSLPGVRDNEQYFGPGTRLTVT.

This clonotype appeared a few times. The chain joins TRBV12-3 or TRBV12-4 to TRBJ2-7; 11 positions match TRBD2. CDR3 size: 15 residues. The V and J ends lost 5 bases and 3 bases, in that order; junction bases with no gene match: 6. The CDR3 here is CASSVTSGRLYEQYF. CDR3 in DNA: TGTGCCAGCAGTGTCACTAGCGGGAGACTCTACGAGCAGTACTTC.

This chain links TRBV7-9 with TRBJ2-1; D gene unclear. With 1 base removed from V and 9 bases from J, the gap between germline ends came to 10 bases. There are 13 residues in the CDR3. The germline CDR1 and CDR2 sequences are SEHNR and FQNEAQ (reference sequence). CDR3 sequence reads: CASSLDAATEQFF. The CDR3 DNA reads TGTGCCAGCAGCTTAGATGCAGCTACTGAGCAGTTCTTC.

This clonotype was picked up a small number of times. DNA for the CDR3: TGTGCCAGCAGCCGAGGAGCACGAGACTATGGCTACACCTTC. Protein: CASSRGARDYGYTF. The chain uses TRBV3-1 and TRBJ1-2; no definite D call. This CDR3 contains 14 residues. Trimming left V 4 bases short and J 3 bases short, with 12 bases between. The germline CDR1 and CDR2 sequences are LGHDT and YNNKEL (reference sequence).

This sequence joins TRBV10-3 and TRBJ2-7; a weak D match, TRBD1 (7 bases). Germline values: CDR1 ENHRY, CDR2 SYGVKD. Trimming pared 6 bases from V and 3 bases from J, leaving 18 bases between. The CDR3 length is 15 residues. The CDR3: CAISPRGVTFYEQYF. CDR3 nucleotides: TGTGCCATCAGCCCCAGGGGGGTGACTTTCTACGAGCAGTACTTC.

The chain joins TRBV12-3 or TRBV12-4 to TRBJ2-7; D remains unclear. The J call may be mistaken, given a closer DNA end match to TRBJ2-5. This CDR3 is built from 15 residues. CDR3 protein: CASSFSGLPLETQYF. CDR3 DNA: TGTGCCAGCAGTTTTTCCGGGCTCCCTTTAGAGACCCAGTACTTC.

The chain couples TRBV12-5 to TRBJ2-1; D gene uncertain. Germline assignment: CDR1 LGHNT and CDR2 FRNRAP. Trimming cost V 7 bases and J 7 bases, with 11 bases left between them. The CDR3 consists of 12 residues. The CDR3 reads CASVRGVNEQFF. As DNA, the CDR3 is TGTGCTAGTGTCCGAGGAGTGAATGAGCAGTTCTTC. Based on the CDR3 plus reference TRBV12-5 and TRBJ2-1, the full variable domain is DARVTQTPRHKVTEMGQEVTMRCQPILGHNTVFWYRQTMMQGLELLAYFRNRAPLDDSGMPKDRFSAEMPDATLATLKIQPSEPRDSAVYFCASVRGVNEQFFGPGTRLTVL.

J is TRBJ2-5 and V is TRBV6-4; tentative D call: TRBD2 (5 bases). The J call is in doubt because the DNA end fits TRBJ2-7 better. There are 18 residues in the CDR3. Per germline, CDR1 MRHNA and CDR2 SNTAGT. The CDR3 coding sequence is TGTGCCAGCAGTGACTCGATGTCGGAGGCAACTTTCACCTACGAGCAGTACTTC. As protein: CASSDSMSEATFTYEQYF.

This clonotype has more than one count but fewer than ten. The gene calls are TRBV7-2 and TRBJ2-5; 7 positions match TRBD1. The J call may be faulty, since TRBJ2-7 better matches the DNA end. The CDR3 spans 13 residues. Germline lookup yields CDR1 SGHTA and CDR2 FQGNSA. The chain's CDR3 is CASSSTGWTEQYF. CDR3 sequence (DNA): TGTGCCAGCAGCTCGACAGGGTGGACCGAGCAGTACTTC.

In this sample, this clonotype turned up a few times. The chain uses TRBV6-6 and TRBJ2-4; TRBD2 might be the D (6 bases). The J call may be mistaken, given a closer DNA end match to TRBJ2-5. This CDR3 has 14 residues. Germline CDR1 MNHNY, CDR2 SVGAGI (reference sequence). The CDR3 DNA follows: TGTGCCAGTAGTCTCCGGGGCGGGGAAGAGACCCAGTACTTC. Protein sequence: CASSLRGGEETQYF.

The chain carries TRBV5-1 and TRBJ2-3; D might be TRBD2 (5 bases). The germline V and J ends were trimmed by 4 bases and 5 bases, with 8 bases remaining between them. Germline CDR1 and CDR2: SGHRS and YFSETQ. CDR3 length equals 12 residues. CDR3 DNA sequence: TGCGCCAGCAGCCGGACTGAAGATACGCAGTATTTT. This codes for CASSRTEDTQYF.

This chain uses TRBV7-9 with TRBJ1-2, with D possibly matching TRBD1 (5 bases). The V and J ends lost 5 bases and 5 bases respectively, with 18 bases between them. The CDR3 is 15 residues long. Germline assignment: CDR1 SEHNR and CDR2 FQNEAQ (reference sequence). CDR3 nucleotide sequence: TGTGCCAGCAGCCCTATGGGAGGAGGGGAATATGGCTACACCTTC. Amino acid sequence: CASSPMGGGEYGYTF.

The chain is built from TRBV6-5 and TRBJ1-6; D unresolved. Germline values: CDR1 MNHEY, CDR2 SVGAGI. V was shortened by 1 base and J by 5 bases, with 9 bases between the two germline ends. This CDR3 spans 15 amino acids. The DNA for the CDR3 is TGTGCCAGCAGTTACTTCCGGGTTGATAATTCACCCCTCCACTTT. Translating it yields CASSYFRVDNSPLHF.

Details on this clonotype: At one end the junction does not follow the germline gene, possibly because of a read error. The rearrangement joins TRBV5-1 to TRBJ2-6; D may be TRBD1 (6 bases). Germline CDR1 reads SGHRS; CDR2 reads YFSETQ. The CDR3 totals 16 residues. This chain's CDR3 is CASSLNRASGANVRTF. The CDR3 DNA sequence: TGCGCCAGCAGCTTGAACAGGGCTTCTGGGGCCAACGTCCGGACTTTC.

This chain joins TRBV7-9 and TRBJ2-7; D ambiguous. The end of the DNA aligns better with TRBJ2-5, so the J call may be wrong. This CDR3 contains 14 residues. Looked up from germline, CDR1 is SEHNR and CDR2 is FQNEAQ (reference sequence). The CDR3 DNA is TGTGCCAGCACCAAACCAGACCGCGGAGAGACCCAGTACTTC. Its translation: CASTKPDRGETQYF.

V is TRBV6-5 and J is TRBJ1-4; a possible D gene is TRBD1 (6 bases). The CDR3 consists of 15 residues. CDR1 MNHEY and CDR2 SVGAGI come from the germline V gene. V dropped 5 bases and J dropped 6 bases, with 16 bases sitting between them. The CDR3 loop is CASSLAGARDEKLFF. In nucleotides, the CDR3 is TGTGCCAGCAGTCTCGCGGGGGCGCGGGATGAAAAACTGTTTTTT.

J is TRBJ2-7 and V is TRBV20-1; TRBD1 might be the D (6 bases). V shed 3 bases and J shed 4 bases, with 16 bases lying between them. Looked up from germline, CDR1 is DFQATT and CDR2 is SNEGSKA (reference sequence). The CDR3 is made up of 14 amino acids. CDR3 in amino acids: CSARDEVRGYEQYF. The CDR3 DNA follows: TGCAGTGCTAGGGACGAGGTCAGGGGATACGAGCAGTACTTC.

J is TRBJ1-2 and V is TRBV10-3, with unresolved D. The V gene lost 0 bases and the J gene lost 2 bases, with 4 bases spanning the gap. Per the germline V gene, CDR1 is ENHRY and CDR2 is SYGVKD. The CDR3 runs to 13 residues. CDR3 region: CAISESWNYGYTF. As DNA, the CDR3 is TGTGCCATCAGTGAGTCCTGGAACTATGGCTACACCTTC.

Points on this clonotype: A much more abundant neighbour one base away suggests this may be a read error. The chain carries TRBV7-9 and TRBJ2-7, with D perhaps TRBD1 (6 bases). Germline CDR1 SEHNR, CDR2 FQNEAQ (reference sequence). This CDR3 contains 14 residues. CDR3 bases: TGTGCCGGCAGCTTCCCCCGGCAGGGGAACGAGCAGTACTTC. This codes for CAGSFPRQGNEQYF.

A remark on this clonotype: One end of the junction is discordant with germline, which a read error may explain. The chain has TRBV12-3 or TRBV12-4 and TRBJ2-1, with 11 bases lining up with TRBD2. The CDR3 sequence is 17 residues long. CDR3 residues: CASSLARTSGSPNEKFF. In DNA, the CDR3 is TGTGCCAGCAGTTTAGCGCGCACTAGCGGGAGTCCTAATGAGAAGTTCTTC.